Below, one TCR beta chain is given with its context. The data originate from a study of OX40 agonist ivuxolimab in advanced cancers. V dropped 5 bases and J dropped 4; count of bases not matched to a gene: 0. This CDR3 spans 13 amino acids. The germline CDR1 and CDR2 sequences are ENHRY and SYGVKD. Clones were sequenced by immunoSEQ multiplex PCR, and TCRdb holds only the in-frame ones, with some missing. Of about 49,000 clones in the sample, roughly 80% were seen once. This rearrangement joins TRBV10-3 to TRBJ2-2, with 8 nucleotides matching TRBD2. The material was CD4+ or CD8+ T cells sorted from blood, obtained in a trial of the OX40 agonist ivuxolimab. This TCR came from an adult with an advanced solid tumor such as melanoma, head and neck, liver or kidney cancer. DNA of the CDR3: TGTGCCATCAGTCTAGCGGGCACCGGGGAGCTGTTTTTT. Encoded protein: CAISLAGTGELFF.